A selection of T cell receptor beta chains follows, all from one sample in a study of tumor-infiltrating lymphocytes in primary liver carcinoma. TCRdb processed the multiplex PCR reads anew with MiXCR; each CDR3 protein has one entry. The data contain 80,000 or so distinct CDR3 sequences, 69% of them singletons. Sequenced: tumor-adjacent normal liver tissue. The origin of the receptors is a man aged 40-50 years with primary liver carcinoma and hepatitis B virus infection. Both conserved end residues are part of each CDR3. Fields, in order: V gene, J gene, CDR3 length, clone size, D gene, CDR3 protein, CDR3 DNA. A D gene is named only where the DNA matches it firmly. Not every row has a clone size; where given, it reads once, few, many or a size class.

>TRBV11-2|TRBJ2-1|16|-|TRBD2
CASILGLLAGMNEQFF
TGTGCAAGCATCTTAGGTCTCCTAGCGGGAATGAATGAGCAGTTCTTC
>TRBV12-3/TRBV12-4|TRBJ2-1|14|many|TRBD2
CASSLAGGRNEQFF
TGTGCCAGCAGTTTAGCGGGGGGGAGGAATGAGCAGTTCTTC
>TRBV10-1|TRBJ2-1|15|-|TRBD1
CASSDPGQGWNEQFF
TGCGCCAGCAGTGACCCCGGACAGGGGTGGAATGAACAGTTCTTC
>TRBV18|TRBJ2-7|16|-|-
CASSQSSGPQFYGQCF
TGTGCCAGCTCGCAGTCCTCCGGGCCACAATTCTACGGGCAGTGCTTC
>TRBV11-2|TRBJ2-1|13|-|-
CVSSHGSPNEQFF
TGTGTGAGCAGCCACGGGTCCCCGAATGAGCAGTTCTTC
>TRBV7-9|TRBJ2-1|18|once|-
CARSLGYRRSSSYNEQFF
TGTGCCAGAAGCTTAGGGTACAGAAGATCAAGCTCCTACAATGAGCAGTTCTTC
>TRBV10-3|TRBJ2-3|17|many|-
CAISETPLPGDADTQYF
TGTGCCATCAGTGAGACCCCACTACCGGGAGATGCAGATACGCAGTATTTT
>TRBV6-1|TRBJ2-6|17|many|-
CASSEATTGSGANVLTF
TGTGCCAGCAGTGAGGCTACGACTGGCTCTGGGGCCAACGTCCTGACTTTC
>TRBV10-3|TRBJ1-5|13|-|-
CAISDGENQSQHF
TGTGCCATCAGTGACGGGGAGAATCAGTCCCAGCATTTT
>TRBV7-8|TRBJ2-7|11|many|-
CASSQVGEQYF
TGTGCCAGCAGCCAGGTGGGCGAGCAGTACTTC